Following are 28 T cell receptor beta chains from one sample sequenced in a study of blood T cells in healthy people across ages. Alongside a J-beta primer mix, a sample-barcoded 5' primer served in a second PCR lasting about 6 to 11 cycles. TCRdb re-called the 5' RACE reads through MiXCR, storing one row per CDR3 protein. The sample includes roughly 1.5 million distinct CDR3 sequences, about 45% of them seen just once. Source material: blood. The receptors originated from a young woman in good health.

V and J are TRBV2 and TRBJ2-1, with TRBD1 identical over 8 bases. Germline CDR1 reads SNHLY; CDR2 reads FYNNEI. CDR3 size: 13 residues. J was trimmed by 8 bases and V by 6 bases; bases with no gene match: 6. CDR3 amino acids: CASSGQGRDEQFF. DNA of the CDR3: TGTGCCAGCAGCGGACAGGGTAGAGATGAGCAGTTCTTC.

This chain links TRBV4-3 with TRBJ1-4; 10 bases match TRBD1. The CDR3 runs to 17 residues. The V gene end was trimmed by 3 bases and the J gene end by 8 bases; junction bases not matched to a gene: 12. The germline CDR1 and CDR2 sequences are LGHNA and YSLEER. The CDR3: CASSQFQGQGFYEKLFF. The CDR3 DNA follows: TGCGCCAGCAGCCAGTTCCAGGGACAGGGGTTTTACGAAAAACTGTTTTTT.

Concerning this clonotype itself: At one end the junction does not follow the germline gene, possibly because of a read error. The chain couples TRBV28 to TRBJ2-4; D may be TRBD2 (6 bases). In germline, CDR1 is MDHEN, CDR2 SYDVKM. The CDR3 sequence is 15 residues long. CDR3: CASAYWGVSKNIQYF. CDR3 coding DNA: TGCGCCAGCGCCTACTGGGGGGTCTCCAAAAACATTCAGTACTTC. The variable domain in full, with the rest retrieved from reference TRBV28 and TRBJ2-4, is DVKVTQSSRYLVKRTGEKVFLECVQDMDHENMFWYRQDPGLGLRLIYFSYDVKMKEKGDIPEGYSVSREKKERFSLILESASTNQTSMYLCASAYWGVSKNIQYFGAGTRLSVL.

The rearrangement links TRBV4-1 to TRBJ2-5, with 8 bases fitting TRBD2. Trimming took 6 bases from V and 5 from J; bases not matched to a gene: 11. Germline V gene lookup returns CDR1 MGHRA and CDR2 YSYEKL. The CDR3 length is 15 residues. The DNA for the CDR3 is TGCGCCAGCAGGTTCCGGGGGGGCCTTCCGGAGACCCAGTACTTC. This sequence encodes CASRFRGGLPETQYF.

The chain carries TRBV11-1 and TRBJ1-1; tentative D call: TRBD1 (6 bases). Trimming took off 1 base at V and 0 bases at J, with 12 bases between the two ends. The CDR3 spans 16 residues. Germline loops: CDR1 SGHAT, CDR2 FQDESV (reference sequence). The CDR3 reads CASSLGAGALNTEAFF. CDR3 nucleotides: TGTGCCAGCAGCTTAGGGGCGGGGGCCCTGAACACTGAAGCTTTCTTT. The full variable domain, with the rest looked up from reference TRBV11-1 and TRBJ1-1, is EAEVAQSPRYKITEKSQAVAFWCDPISGHATLYWYRQILGQGPELLVQFQDESVVDDSQLPKDRFSAERLKGVDSTLKIQPAELGDSAMYLCASSLGAGALNTEAFFGQGTRLTVV.

J is TRBJ2-3 and V is TRBV6-4; 11 bases fit TRBD2. V was clipped by 3 bases and J by 3 bases; unmatched bases: 2. This CDR3 region has 15 residues. Per the germline V gene, CDR1 is MRHNA and CDR2 is SNTAGT. CDR3 protein: CASSELAGATDTQYF. The CDR3 bases are TGTGCCAGCAGTGAACTAGCGGGGGCGACAGATACGCAGTATTTT.

This chain connects TRBV28 to TRBJ2-1, with no clear D. Per the germline V gene, CDR1 is MDHEN and CDR2 is SYDVKM. V was pared by 4 bases and J by 4 bases, with 8 bases between. This CDR3 region has 13 residues. CDR3 residues: CASSYRKYNEQFF. The CDR3 region has the DNA TGTGCCAGCAGTTACCGGAAATACAATGAGCAGTTCTTC.

This chain joins TRBV7-9 and TRBJ1-6; 10 bases agree with TRBD1. The CDR3 length is 18 residues. Germline CDR1 and CDR2: SEHNR and FQNEAQ (reference sequence). V shed 5 bases and J 7 bases; nucleotides not matched to a gene: 14. CDR3 nucleotide sequence: TGTGCCAGCAGCATTCTAATGGGACAGGGGCGGGCGAATTCACCCCTCCACTTT. Its protein is CASSILMGQGRANSPLHF.

The gene calls are TRBV5-1 and TRBJ2-1; D gene unclear. Trimming removed 4 bases at V and 0 bases at J, with 11 bases between. This CDR3 spans 15 amino acids. Germline CDR1 is SGHRS and CDR2 is YFSETQ. The CDR3 DNA reads TGCGCCAGCAGCGTTAGACCGAGCTCCTACAATGAGCAGTTCTTC. Its protein is CASSVRPSSYNEQFF.

The rearrangement joins TRBV6-2 or TRBV6-3 to TRBJ2-5, with D possibly TRBD2 on 5 matching bases. Trimming took 3 bases from V and 11 from J, leaving 22 bases between them. The CDR3 covers 15 residues. In germline, CDR1 is MNHEY, CDR2 SVGEGT. The CDR3 coding sequence is TGTGCCAGCAGTTATCACACGCTAGGAGGCAATGAGCAGTACTTC. Translating it yields CASSYHTLGGNEQYF.

The V and J genes are TRBV7-2 and TRBJ2-5, with TRBD1 as a possible D gene (6 bases). The DNA end is a closer match to TRBJ2-7, so the J assignment may be wrong. The V gene's germline CDR1 is SGHTA and CDR2 FQGNSA. The CDR3 spans 15 residues. In DNA form, the CDR3 reads TGTGCCAGCAGCGTATACAGGGTACAATTTTACGAGCAGTACTTC. Its translation: CASSVYRVQFYEQYF.

J is TRBJ2-7 and V is TRBV7-9; D gene unclear. Germline V lookup: CDR1 SEHNR, CDR2 FQNEAQ (reference sequence). Deletions cut 7 bases from V and 1 base from J, with 20 bases between. The CDR3 extends over 16 amino acids. The CDR3 DNA is TGTGCCAGCATCCCCCTGCGGAAGGGATTGTCCTACGAGCAGTACTTC. The encoded protein is CASIPLRKGLSYEQYF.

This sequence joins TRBV20-1 and TRBJ2-2, with TRBD1 matching over 7 bases. CDR3 length equals 13 residues. Germline CDR1 DFQATT, CDR2 SNEGSKA (reference sequence). After removal of 4 bases from V and 4 bases from J, the junction contained 3 bases not matched to a gene. The CDR3 spells CSANRQGTGELFF. CDR3 in DNA: TGCAGTGCTAACCGACAGGGCACCGGGGAGCTGTTTTTT.

The table lists this clonotype with many counts. The chain recombines TRBV5-1 with TRBJ2-1; D may correspond to TRBD1 or TRBD2 (5 bases each). With 4 bases removed from V and 5 bases from J, the gap between germline ends came to 16 bases. Looked up from germline, CDR1 is SGHRS and CDR2 is YFSETQ. The CDR3 contains 15 residues. The CDR3 DNA reads as TGCGCCAGCAGCCTTACTCCGGGACCAGACAATGAGCAGTTCTTC. This gives the protein CASSLTPGPDNEQFF.

The chain couples TRBV6-6 to TRBJ2-2; TRBD1 matches at 9 bases. The CDR3 is made up of 15 amino acids. CDR1 and CDR2 (germline): MNHNY, SVGAGI (reference sequence). V lost 4 bases and J lost 8; bases outside the gene matches: 8. CDR3: CASSLDRGVVGELFF. In nucleotides, the CDR3 is TGTGCCAGCAGTTTGGACAGGGGAGTGGTTGGGGAGCTGTTTTTT.

This clonotype has more than one count but fewer than ten. V is TRBV20-1 and J is TRBJ2-7; 9 bases align to TRBD1. Germline V CDR1 and CDR2: DFQATT, SNEGSKA (reference sequence). The CDR3 runs to 14 residues. Trimming at V came to 5 bases and at J to 1 base, leaving 6 bases not matched to a gene. The CDR3 protein is CSASNRGRSYEQYF. In DNA form, the CDR3 reads TGCAGTGCTTCAAACAGGGGGCGTTCCTACGAGCAGTACTTC.

The chain uses TRBV6-5 and TRBJ1-4, with a weak D call TRBD1 (5 bases). The germline CDR1 and CDR2 sequences are MNHEY and SVGAGI. This CDR3 has 15 amino acids. Trimming removed 5 bases at V and 5 bases at J, with 15 bases between. The DNA for the CDR3 is TGTGCCAGCAGTCGGGACGGGAGGCGGAATGAAAAACTGTTTTTT. Translated: CASSRDGRRNEKLFF.

This clonotype has just a few counts. This chain joins TRBV5-1 and TRBJ2-3; TRBD2 might be the D (5 bases). This CDR3 spans 14 amino acids. Germline CDR1 and CDR2: SGHRS and YFSETQ. The V end lost 2 bases, the J end lost 5 bases, and 12 bases lay between the germline ends. CDR3 protein: CASSFGVTEDTQYF. For the CDR3, the DNA is TGCGCCAGCAGCTTCGGGGTTACGGAAGATACGCAGTATTTT.

The chain combines TRBV4-3 with TRBJ2-3; 10 nucleotides match TRBD2. CDR1 is LGHNA and CDR2 is YSLEER in the germline V gene. The CDR3 extends over 17 amino acids. Germline trimming cut 4 bases from V and 2 bases from J; bases unmatched to any gene: 9. The CDR3 DNA is TGCGCCAGCAGCCGCTCCTCAGCGGGGGGGCCCACAGATACGCAGTATTTT. As protein: CASSRSSAGGPTDTQYF.

In its sample, this clonotype was seen a few times. The chain has TRBV5-1 and TRBJ2-1; TRBD1 agrees at 8 bases. Germline CDR1 is SGHRS and CDR2 is YFSETQ. The CDR3 runs to 15 residues. V lost 4 bases to trimming and J lost 3 bases; unmatched junction nucleotides: 6. The CDR3 DNA sequence: TGCGCCAGCAGCAAAGGACAGGGTGGCTACAATGAGCAGTTCTTC. Amino acids: CASSKGQGGYNEQFF. The whole variable domain, filled in from reference TRBV5-1 and TRBJ2-1, reads KAGVTQTPRYLIKTRGQQVTLSCSPISGHRSVSWYQQTPGQGLQFLFEYFSETQRNKGNFPGRFSGRQFSNSRSEMNVSTLELGDSALYLCASSKGQGGYNEQFFGPGTRLTVL.

This chain connects TRBV4-1 to TRBJ2-7; D unclear. The germline V and J ends were trimmed by 3 bases and 7 bases, with 16 bases remaining between them. Germline V lookup: CDR1 MGHRA, CDR2 YSYEKL. This CDR3 is built from 14 residues. The CDR3 loop is CASSQPGRIWEQYF. Written as DNA, the CDR3 is TGCGCCAGCAGCCAGCCCGGACGGATCTGGGAGCAGTACTTC.

The chain has TRBV7-9 and TRBJ1-4; 7 nucleotides agree with TRBD1. The CDR3 has 15 amino acids. CDR1 is SEHNR, CDR2 FQNEAQ, per germline (reference sequence). V lost 1 base and J lost 8; bases outside the gene matches: 7. CDR3 sequence reads: CASSLVEGASEKLFF. The CDR3 DNA reads as TGTGCCAGCAGCTTAGTTGAGGGGGCCTCGGAAAAACTGTTTTTT.

This clonotype was seen a handful of times. Here the CDR3 DNA reads TGTGCCAGCACCTATTGGGGCAGGGGGGTGAACACTGAAGCTTTCTTT. The encoded protein is CASTYWGRGVNTEAFF. The chain has TRBV12-3 or TRBV12-4 and TRBJ1-1, with 7 bases that match TRBD1. CDR3 length equals 16 residues. V was pared by 7 bases and J by 0 bases, with 11 bases of the junction left unmatched.

This rearrangement joins TRBV4-3 to TRBJ1-2; 8 bases align to TRBD1. The CDR3 is 16 amino acids. Trimming took 3 bases from V and 4 from J; bases not matched to a gene: 10. The V gene's germline CDR1 is LGHNA and CDR2 YSLEER. The CDR3 DNA is TGCGCCAGCAGCCAGACCACCCTGGACAGGGTCTATGGCTACACCTTC. Its translation: CASSQTTLDRVYGYTF.

This chain links TRBV29-1 with TRBJ2-2; 9 nucleotides align to TRBD1. The CDR3 is 17 amino acids. V trimming: 4 bases; J trimming: 1 base; junction bases outside the gene matches: 10. Germline lookup yields CDR1 SQVTM and CDR2 ANQGSEA. The CDR3 bases are TGCAGCGTTGGGCCGGGACAGGGTACCATGAACACCGGGGAGCTGTTTTTT. Translated: CSVGPGQGTMNTGELFF.

This clonotype showed up just a few times. The gene calls are TRBV15 and TRBJ2-5; maybe TRBD2 (7 bases). The CDR3 extends over 16 amino acids. V lost 2 bases, J lost 2 bases, and 15 bases lay in between. Germline CDR1 reads LNHNV; CDR2 reads YYDKDF (reference sequence). CDR3 sequence: CATSRTPGGSQETQYF. The CDR3 DNA follows: TGTGCCACCAGCAGAACGCCGGGGGGCTCTCAAGAGACCCAGTACTTC.

This chain joins TRBV12-3 or TRBV12-4 and TRBJ1-4; D perhaps matches TRBD1 (5 bases). The V end lost 2 bases, the J end lost 2 bases, and 12 bases lay between the germline ends. CDR3 length: 16 residues. The CDR3 here is CASSLFSAGTNEKLFF. CDR3 nucleotides: TGTGCCAGCAGTTTATTCTCGGCAGGGACTAATGAAAAACTGTTTTTT.

This clonotype appeared a few times. The J gene is TRBJ1-6, the V gene TRBV2, with 8 bases lining up with TRBD1. With 5 bases clipped from V and 6 bases from J, the junction kept 9 bases outside the gene matches. The germline CDR1 and CDR2 sequences are SNHLY and FYNNEI. This CDR3 is built from 16 residues. In DNA, the CDR3 is TGTGCCAGCAGTCCTCGACAGGGGATGGCTAATTCACCCCTCCACTTT. This sequence encodes CASSPRQGMANSPLHF.